This paragraph reports one T cell receptor (beta chain). TCRdb keeps only in-frame clones here, not all; method: immunoSEQ multiplex PCR. The table includes 110,000 or so clones, approximately 94% detected once. Germline-derived CDR1 and CDR2 are SGHAT and FQNNGV. The CDR3 sequence is 12 residues long. V shed 4 bases and J shed 4 bases, with 7 bases lying between them. These data originate in a study of cytomegalovirus exposure and HLA in healthy donors. The clonotype originates from a woman aged 18-29 years in good health and CMV-seronegative. Sequencing was carried out using PBMCs. The chain recombines TRBV11-2 with TRBJ1-2; D is perhaps TRBD1 (5 bases). In DNA form, the CDR3 reads TGTGCCAGCAGCTACGACAGCTATGGCTACACCTTC. Residues: CASSYDSYGYTF. The full variable domain, in which reference TRBV11-2 and TRBJ1-2 provide the parts outside the CDR3, is EAGVAQSPRYKIIEKRQSVAFWCNPISGHATLYWYQQILGQGPKLLIQFQNNGVVDDSQLPKDRFSAERLKGVDSTLKIQPAKLEDSAVYLCASSYDSYGYTFGSGTRLTVV.